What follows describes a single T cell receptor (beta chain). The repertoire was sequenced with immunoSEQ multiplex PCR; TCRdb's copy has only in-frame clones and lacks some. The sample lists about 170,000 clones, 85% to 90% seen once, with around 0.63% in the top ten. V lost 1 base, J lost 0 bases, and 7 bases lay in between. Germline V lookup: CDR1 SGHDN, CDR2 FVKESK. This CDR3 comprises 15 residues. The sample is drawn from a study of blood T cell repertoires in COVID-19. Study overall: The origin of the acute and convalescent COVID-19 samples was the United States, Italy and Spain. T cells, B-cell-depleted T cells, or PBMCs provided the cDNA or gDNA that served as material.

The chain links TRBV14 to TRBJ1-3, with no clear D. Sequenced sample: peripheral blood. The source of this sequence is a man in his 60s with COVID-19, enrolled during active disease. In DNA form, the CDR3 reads TGTGCCAGCAGCCAAGCCAGGAACTCTGGAAACACCATATATTTT. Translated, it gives CASSQARNSGNTIYF.